This T cell receptor beta chain stems from a study of T cell responses to AZD1222 COVID-19 vaccine. Study results and limitations: Reportedly, nearly half the spike-specific TCRs target unmutated variant regions.

The method was immunoSEQ multiplex PCR; TCRdb's version includes in-frame clones alone and lacks a portion of them. The repertoire consists of 180,000 or so clones, with 80% to 95% occurring once and the leading ten covering around 0.93%. Germline V gives CDR1 SGHAT, CDR2 FQNNGV. The CDR3 totals 15 residues. The V end lost 0 bases, the J end lost 5 bases, and 8 bases lay between the germline ends. About this clone itself: What it recognizes is unknown.

The starting material was peripheral blood, obtained 28 days after the second dose of the MenACWY control vaccine. The chain has TRBV11-2 and TRBJ1-6; D is unresolved. This clonotype originated in an adult who received the MenACWY meningococcal vaccine as a control. Here the CDR3 reads CASSLDPGNNSPLHF. The CDR3 DNA sequence: TGTGCCAGCAGCTTAGACCCAGGCAATAATTCACCCCTCCACTTT. Full variable domain (remainder filled in from reference TRBV11-2 and TRBJ1-6): EAGVAQSPRYKIIEKRQSVAFWCNPISGHATLYWYQQILGQGPKLLIQFQNNGVVDDSQLPKDRFSAERLKGVDSTLKIQPAKLEDSAVYLCASSLDPGNNSPLHFGNGTRLTVT.